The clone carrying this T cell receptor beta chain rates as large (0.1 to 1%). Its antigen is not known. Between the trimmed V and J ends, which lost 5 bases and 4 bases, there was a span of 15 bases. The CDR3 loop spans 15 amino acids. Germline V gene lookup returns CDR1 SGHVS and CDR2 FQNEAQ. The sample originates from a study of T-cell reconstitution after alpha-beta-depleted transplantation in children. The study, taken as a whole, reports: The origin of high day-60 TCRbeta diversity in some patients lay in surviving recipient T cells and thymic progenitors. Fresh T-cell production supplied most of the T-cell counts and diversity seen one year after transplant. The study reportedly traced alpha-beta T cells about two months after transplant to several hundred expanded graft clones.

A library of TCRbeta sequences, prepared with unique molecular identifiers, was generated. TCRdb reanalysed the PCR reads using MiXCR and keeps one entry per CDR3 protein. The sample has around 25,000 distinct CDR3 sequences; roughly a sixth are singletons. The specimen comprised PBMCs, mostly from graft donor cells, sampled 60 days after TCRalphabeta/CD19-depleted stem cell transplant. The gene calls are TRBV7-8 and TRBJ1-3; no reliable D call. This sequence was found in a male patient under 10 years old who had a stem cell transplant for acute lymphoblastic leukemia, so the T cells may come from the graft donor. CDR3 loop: CASSTVPGQGNTIYF. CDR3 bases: TGTGCCAGCAGCACCGTACCCGGGCAAGGAAACACCATATATTTT.